The rows below give T cell receptor beta chains drawn from one sample of a study of cytomegalovirus exposure and HLA in healthy donors. TCRdb keeps only in-frame clones here, not all; method: immunoSEQ multiplex PCR. This table has 250,000 to 300,000 clones, approximately 83% appearing once. Material: PBMCs. These receptors originate from a woman in her late teens or twenties in good health and CMV-seronegative. Both conserved end residues are part of each CDR3. Fields, in order: D gene, V gene, clone size, J gene, CDR3 DNA, CDR3 protein. The D gene is left open where the match is weak. Some rows have no size entry. The others give once, few or many, or a class for an expanded clone.

d_gene: TRBD2
v_gene: TRBV2
abundance: NA
j_gene: TRBJ2-2
CDR3nt: TGTGCCAGCACCGGGACTAGTAACGGGGAGCTGTTTTTT
CDR3aa: CASTGTSNGELFF

d_gene: NA
v_gene: TRBV7-3
abundance: NA
j_gene: TRBJ2-7
CDR3nt: TGTGCCAGCAGCTTGACAGCTTCCTACGAGCAGTACTTC
CDR3aa: CASSLTASYEQYF

d_gene: TRBD1
v_gene: TRBV11-2
abundance: NA
j_gene: TRBJ1-1
CDR3nt: TGTGCCAGCAGCTTAAGACCGGGACAGGGGAACACTGAAGCTTTCTTT
CDR3aa: CASSLRPGQGNTEAFF

d_gene: NA
v_gene: TRBV2
abundance: NA
j_gene: TRBJ1-5
CDR3nt: TGTGCCAGCAGGCATGGGGGAGGCGAGGGCAATCAGCCCCAGCATTTT
CDR3aa: CASRHGGGEGNQPQHF

d_gene: NA
v_gene: TRBV7-2
abundance: NA
j_gene: TRBJ1-5
CDR3nt: TGTGCCAGCAGCTTCCAGCCAGGGGGCAATCAGCCCCAGCATTTT
CDR3aa: CASSFQPGGNQPQHF

d_gene: NA
v_gene: TRBV5-1
abundance: NA
j_gene: TRBJ2-3
CDR3nt: TGCGCCAGCAGCTCCCAAGCGGCTAGCACAGATACGCAGTATTTT
CDR3aa: CASSSQAASTDTQYF

d_gene: NA
v_gene: TRBV5-4
abundance: NA
j_gene: TRBJ2-3
CDR3nt: TGTGCCAGCAGCTTGGAGCGGAGCACAGATACGCAGTATTTT
CDR3aa: CASSLERSTDTQYF

d_gene: NA
v_gene: TRBV7-3
abundance: NA
j_gene: TRBJ1-1
CDR3nt: TGTGCCAGCAGCTTAGAATCGCCGGGTGGCGTAGCTTTCTTT
CDR3aa: CASSLESPGGVAFF

d_gene: NA
v_gene: TRBV6-4
abundance: few
j_gene: TRBJ1-2
CDR3nt: TGTGCCAGCAGTGAAGCAGGGAACTATGGCTACACCTTC
CDR3aa: CASSEAGNYGYTF

d_gene: TRBD1
v_gene: TRBV28
abundance: many
j_gene: TRBJ1-2
CDR3nt: TGTGCCAGCAGTCGTCCCGGGACAGGGTGGGGAGGCTATGGCTACACCTTC
CDR3aa: CASSRPGTGWGGYGYTF

d_gene: NA
v_gene: TRBV5-1
abundance: NA
j_gene: TRBJ2-3
CDR3nt: TGCGCCAGCAGCTTGGCCGGGGTTTTAGCGGATACGCAGTATTTT
CDR3aa: CASSLAGVLADTQYF

d_gene: NA
v_gene: TRBV30
abundance: NA
j_gene: TRBJ2-7
CDR3nt: TGTGCCTGGAGTCCACAGGACTACGAGCAGTACTTC
CDR3aa: CAWSPQDYEQYF

d_gene: TRBD1
v_gene: TRBV28
abundance: NA
j_gene: TRBJ1-2
CDR3nt: TGTGCCAGCAGCCACTCGACAGGGGTGAACTATGGCTACACCTTC
CDR3aa: CASSHSTGVNYGYTF

d_gene: NA
v_gene: TRBV5-6
abundance: NA
j_gene: TRBJ2-3
CDR3nt: TGTGCCAGCAGCTTGAAGAACGGCCTCGGGGATACGCAGTATTTT
CDR3aa: CASSLKNGLGDTQYF

d_gene: TRBD1
v_gene: TRBV6-5
abundance: NA
j_gene: TRBJ1-1
CDR3nt: TGTGCCAGCAGGGAGGGGGACAGGCCGCACACTGAAGCTTTCTTT
CDR3aa: CASREGDRPHTEAFF

d_gene: TRBD2
v_gene: TRBV7-2
abundance: once
j_gene: TRBJ2-7
CDR3nt: TGTGCCAGCAGCTTAGGTAGCGGGGGGGGTTCCTACGAGCAGTACTTC
CDR3aa: CASSLGSGGGSYEQYF

d_gene: TRBD1
v_gene: TRBV9
abundance: NA
j_gene: TRBJ2-5
CDR3nt: TGTGCCAGCAGCGGAGCACAGGGGGCAGAGACCCAGTACTTC
CDR3aa: CASSGAQGAETQYF

d_gene: TRBD2
v_gene: TRBV10-1
abundance: many
j_gene: TRBJ2-2
CDR3nt: TGCGCCAGCAGTGAGAGCGGGAGGGACACCGGGGAGCTGTTTTTT
CDR3aa: CASSESGRDTGELFF

d_gene: NA
v_gene: TRBV27
abundance: NA
j_gene: TRBJ2-2
CDR3nt: TGTGCCAGCAGTTTGGGTCCGGACAGACCCAACACCGGGGAGCTGTTTTTT
CDR3aa: CASSLGPDRPNTGELFF

d_gene: NA
v_gene: TRBV11-2
abundance: NA
j_gene: TRBJ1-5
CDR3nt: TGTGCCAGCAGCTTAGATGGGGCTTCCTACAATCAGCCCCAGCATTTT
CDR3aa: CASSLDGASYNQPQHF

d_gene: TRBD1
v_gene: TRBV30
abundance: NA
j_gene: TRBJ2-7
CDR3nt: TGTGCCTGGAGTGCCGGGACAGGGGTCTACGAGCAGTACTTC
CDR3aa: CAWSAGTGVYEQYF

d_gene: TRBD1
v_gene: TRBV10-1
abundance: few
j_gene: TRBJ1-3
CDR3nt: TGCGCCAGCAGTCGGGGACAGGGATTTGGAAACACCATATATTTT
CDR3aa: CASSRGQGFGNTIYF

d_gene: NA
v_gene: TRBV6-5
abundance: NA
j_gene: TRBJ2-7
CDR3nt: TGTGCCAGCAGTTACTCGAACCCACTCACCTACGAGCAGTACTTC
CDR3aa: CASSYSNPLTYEQYF

d_gene: NA
v_gene: TRBV2
abundance: NA
j_gene: TRBJ1-2
CDR3nt: TGTGCCAGCAGTAGTGAACTTTTTTATGGCTACACCTTC
CDR3aa: CASSSELFYGYTF

d_gene: NA
v_gene: TRBV5-1
abundance: NA
j_gene: TRBJ2-3
CDR3nt: TGCGCCAGCAGCTTGGCTCTGTTCACAGATACGCAGTATTTT
CDR3aa: CASSLALFTDTQYF

d_gene: TRBD1
v_gene: TRBV6-5
abundance: NA
j_gene: TRBJ2-3
CDR3nt: TGTGCCAGCAGCCTTTCCCTAAACAGGGGGGATACGCAGTATTTT
CDR3aa: CASSLSLNRGDTQYF

d_gene: TRBD2
v_gene: TRBV27
abundance: NA
j_gene: TRBJ2-3
CDR3nt: TGTGCCAGCAGCAGACTAGCGGCCACGCCTAGCACAGATACGCAGTATTTT
CDR3aa: CASSRLAATPSTDTQYF

d_gene: TRBD1
v_gene: TRBV29-1
abundance: once
j_gene: TRBJ1-5
CDR3nt: TGCAGCGTCAAACAGGGGGCTACCCAGCCCCAGCATTTT
CDR3aa: CSVKQGATQPQHF

d_gene: NA
v_gene: TRBV7-6
abundance: NA
j_gene: TRBJ2-7
CDR3nt: TGTGCCAGCAGTTCGCTTGGCACCGCGGGGGAGCAGTACTTC
CDR3aa: CASSSLGTAGEQYF

d_gene: NA
v_gene: TRBV5-1
abundance: NA
j_gene: TRBJ2-1
CDR3nt: TGCGCCAGCAGAGTGACGACAGGCCACTCTGCCTACAATGAGCAGTTCTTC
CDR3aa: CASRVTTGHSAYNEQFF

d_gene: TRBD2
v_gene: TRBV30
abundance: once
j_gene: TRBJ2-1
CDR3nt: TGTGCCTGGGTCCTTGCGGGGGGTGGTGAGCAGTTCTTC
CDR3aa: CAWVLAGGGEQFF

d_gene: TRBD1
v_gene: TRBV27
abundance: NA
j_gene: TRBJ2-3
CDR3nt: TGTGCCAGCAGCGACCGGGACAGGGGGCTTTCGCTCAGCACAGATACGCAGTATTTT
CDR3aa: CASSDRDRGLSLSTDTQYF

d_gene: NA
v_gene: TRBV4-3
abundance: NA
j_gene: TRBJ1-2
CDR3nt: TGCGCCAGCAGCCACGGCCGGTCTGGGAGCGGCTACACCTTC
CDR3aa: CASSHGRSGSGYTF

d_gene: TRBD2
v_gene: TRBV7-9
abundance: NA
j_gene: TRBJ2-3
CDR3nt: TGTGCCAGCAGCCCCAGCGGGACCCTAAGCACAGATACGCAGTATTTT
CDR3aa: CASSPSGTLSTDTQYF

d_gene: TRBD2
v_gene: TRBV2
abundance: NA
j_gene: TRBJ2-1
CDR3nt: TGTGCCAGCAGTGGAACTAGCGGGGGCGAGCAGTTCTTC
CDR3aa: CASSGTSGGEQFF

d_gene: TRBD2
v_gene: TRBV2
abundance: NA
j_gene: TRBJ2-3
CDR3nt: TGTGCCAGCAGTCGAACGACTAGCGGGGGATACACGGGTACGCAGTATTTT
CDR3aa: CASSRTTSGGYTGTQYF

d_gene: NA
v_gene: TRBV7-2
abundance: NA
j_gene: TRBJ1-2
CDR3nt: TGTGCCAGCAGCTCGATCGGTAACTATGGCTACACCTTC
CDR3aa: CASSSIGNYGYTF

d_gene: NA
v_gene: TRBV2
abundance: NA
j_gene: TRBJ2-7
CDR3nt: TGTGCCAGCAGTGAACAGGACTACGAGCAGTACTTC
CDR3aa: CASSEQDYEQYF

d_gene: TRBD1
v_gene: TRBV4-1
abundance: NA
j_gene: TRBJ1-4
CDR3nt: TGCGCCAGCAGCCACGCAGGGACAGGGGGCGGGCGAGAAAAACTGTTTTTT
CDR3aa: CASSHAGTGGGREKLFF

d_gene: NA
v_gene: TRBV5-1
abundance: NA
j_gene: TRBJ2-1
CDR3nt: TGCGCCAGCAGCCTACGCCTATACAATGAGCAGTTCTTC
CDR3aa: CASSLRLYNEQFF